The 26 T cell receptor beta chains listed next were all sequenced from one sample in a study of OX40 agonist ivuxolimab in advanced cancers. The table came from immunoSEQ multiplex PCR; TCRdb's copy has only in-frame clones and leaves some out. Among 90,000 to 150,000 clones, 80% to 90% were seen once, and the ten largest hold 0.55%. Material: CD4+ or CD8+ T cells sorted from blood, obtained in a trial of the OX40 agonist ivuxolimab. These TCRs come from an adult with an advanced solid tumor such as melanoma, head and neck, liver or kidney cancer.

This chain uses TRBV27 with TRBJ2-1, with 10 bases aligning to TRBD2. Germline values: CDR1 MNHEY, CDR2 SMNVEV (reference sequence). The CDR3 runs to 17 residues. J gave up 3 bases and V 2 bases, and 7 bases lay outside the gene matches. The CDR3 nucleotides read TGTGCCAGCAGTTTAACCCAGCGGGGGGGGTACTACAATGAGCAGTTCTTC. Residues: CASSLTQRGGYYNEQFF.

The chain employs TRBV6-5 and TRBJ1-3, with D maybe TRBD1 (6 bases). The CDR3 covers 15 residues. The germline gives CDR1 MNHEY, CDR2 SVGAGI. Trimming removed 6 bases at V and 0 bases at J, with 12 bases between. The CDR3 DNA reads as TGTGCCAGCAGGAGGACAGCCCTCTCTGGAAACACCATATATTTT. This translates into CASRRTALSGNTIYF.

The rearrangement joins TRBV29-1 to TRBJ2-1; D ambiguous. V lost 6 bases, J lost 9 bases, and 15 bases lay in between. CDR1 and CDR2 (germline): SQVTM, ANQGSEA. This CDR3 spans 12 amino acids. DNA for the CDR3: TGCAGCGTCTCCCAGGACCGGAGTGAGCAGTTCTTC. It translates to CSVSQDRSEQFF.

The chain employs TRBV28 and TRBJ2-7; D gene uncertain. Germline CDR1 is MDHEN and CDR2 is SYDVKM. V dropped 3 bases and J dropped 6 bases, with 18 bases sitting between them. The CDR3 runs to 15 residues. The CDR3 region has the DNA TGTGCCAGCAGTTTGGTGGAACCCTCTTCGGGCGAGCAGTACTTC. It translates to CASSLVEPSSGEQYF. Using reference TRBV28 and TRBJ2-7 for the parts outside the CDR3, the full variable domain is DVKVTQSSRYLVKRTGEKVFLECVQDMDHENMFWYRQDPGLGLRLIYFSYDVKMKEKGDIPEGYSVSREKKERFSLILESASTNQTSMYLCASSLVEPSSGEQYFGPGTRLTVT.

The genes are TRBV5-1 and TRBJ1-1; a possible D gene is TRBD1 (5 bases). Trimming removed 3 bases from V and 7 bases from J, with 13 bases in between. The CDR3 length is 13 residues. In germline, CDR1 is SGHRS, CDR2 YFSETQ. CDR3 protein: CASSSSTDLEAFF. The CDR3 DNA reads as TGCGCCAGCAGCTCCTCGACAGACCTTGAAGCTTTCTTT.

CDR3 sequence reads: CASSPETGRNYGYTF. The CDR3 DNA is TGTGCCAGCTCGCCCGAGACAGGGAGAAACTATGGCTACACCTTC. The J gene is TRBJ1-2, the V gene TRBV18, with 7 bases that match TRBD1. The CDR3 has 15 amino acids. Germline CDR1 reads KGHSH; CDR2 reads LQKENI. V dropped 6 bases and J dropped 2; count of bases not matched to a gene: 9.

This chain uses TRBV11-2 with TRBJ1-1; 7 bases align to TRBD1. Germline assignment: CDR1 SGHAT and CDR2 FQNNGV. This CDR3 has 12 amino acids. J was trimmed by 7 bases and V by 5 bases; bases with no gene match: 4. CDR3 DNA: TGTGCCAGCAGCCCAGACAGGGATGAAGCTTTCTTT. Translated: CASSPDRDEAFF.

Turning to this clone: This sample includes further DNA sequences coding for the same CDR3. This chain uses TRBV5-1 with TRBJ2-1; D is unresolved. V lost 2 bases, J lost 2 bases, and 5 bases lay in between. The CDR3 contains 13 residues. The V gene's germline CDR1 is SGHRS and CDR2 YFSETQ. The CDR3, as DNA: TGCGCCAGCAGCTTACGGGCCTACAATGAGCAGTTCTTC. Protein sequence: CASSLRAYNEQFF.

The V gene is TRBV6-6, the J gene TRBJ2-1; D gene unclear. V lost 7 bases to trimming and J lost 3 bases, with 13 bases between them. Germline V gene lookup returns CDR1 MNHNY and CDR2 SVGAGI (reference sequence). The CDR3 runs to 14 residues. The CDR3 is CASNSRPSYNEQFF. CDR3 in DNA: TGTGCCAGCAATTCCCGGCCTAGCTACAATGAGCAGTTCTTC.

This chain links TRBV6-5 with TRBJ2-5; 7 bases align to TRBD1. The end of the DNA fits TRBJ2-7 better, so the J call may be wrong. Germline V gene lookup returns CDR1 MNHEY and CDR2 SVGAGI. The CDR3 totals 14 residues. CDR3 in amino acids: CASSPGDRPYEQYF. CDR3 in DNA: TGTGCCAGCAGCCCCGGGGACAGACCCTACGAGCAGTACTTC.

The chain has TRBV11-2 and TRBJ1-1, with TRBD1 as a possible D gene (6 bases). The CDR3 is made up of 14 amino acids. Trimming shortened V by 5 bases and J by 4 bases, and 14 bases separated the two germline ends. In germline, CDR1 is SGHAT, CDR2 FQNNGV. The CDR3 is CASSTQGYATEAFF. As DNA, the CDR3 is TGTGCCAGCAGCACACAGGGCTACGCCACTGAAGCTTTCTTT. The full variable domain, in which reference TRBV11-2 and TRBJ1-1 provide the parts outside the CDR3, is EAGVAQSPRYKIIEKRQSVAFWCNPISGHATLYWYQQILGQGPKLLIQFQNNGVVDDSQLPKDRFSAERLKGVDSTLKIQPAKLEDSAVYLCASSTQGYATEAFFGQGTRLTVV.

V is TRBV29-1 and J is TRBJ2-7, with 7 bases aligning to TRBD1. V shed 7 bases, J shed 4 bases, and the junction held 4 bases outside the gene matches. Germline V gives CDR1 SQVTM, CDR2 ANQGSEA. There are 11 residues in the CDR3. The CDR3 loop is CSGKQGYEQYF. CDR3 DNA sequence: TGCAGCGGCAAACAGGGGTACGAGCAGTACTTC.

CDR3 protein: CASRGASTDTQYF. CDR3 nucleotides: TGTGCCAGCAGGGGGGCTAGCACAGATACGCAGTATTTT. The gene calls are TRBV5-8 and TRBJ2-3; tentative D call: TRBD1 (6 bases). V was clipped by 5 bases and J by 0 bases, with 7 bases between them. The CDR3 has 13 residues. The germline V gene has CDR1 SGHTS and CDR2 YDEGEE.

The chain has TRBV28 and TRBJ2-7, with D tentatively TRBD1 (5 bases). Trimming cost V 5 bases and J 9 bases, with 20 bases left between them. Germline values: CDR1 MDHEN, CDR2 SYDVKM. This CDR3 comprises 14 residues. The CDR3 coding sequence is TGTGCCAGCAGTCCATCGGACATCCTACGTGGGCAGTACTTC. This encodes CASSPSDILRGQYF.

This clone was seen more than once but under ten times. The V and J genes are TRBV7-2 and TRBJ1-4; D is perhaps TRBD1 (5 bases). This CDR3 is 15 amino acids long. The germline CDR1 and CDR2 sequences are SGHTA and FQGNSA. Trimming stripped 4 bases from V and 0 bases from J, with 9 bases between. The chain's CDR3 is CASSSRGATNEKLFF. The CDR3 bases are TGTGCCAGCAGCTCCCGGGGGGCAACTAATGAAAAACTGTTTTTT.

The CDR3 coding sequence is TGTGCCACCCGGGACCGCCCGAGTTCGAACACTGAAGCTTTCTTT. Its protein product is CATRDRPSSNTEAFF. The J gene is TRBJ1-1, the V gene TRBV19; a possible D gene is TRBD1 (5 bases). Germline lookup yields CDR1 LNHDA and CDR2 SQIVND (reference sequence). Deletions cut 10 bases from V and 1 base from J, with 19 bases between. This CDR3 region has 15 residues.

The chain is built from TRBV6-5 and TRBJ1-2; D is uncertain. In germline, CDR1 is MNHEY, CDR2 SVGAGI. Trimming removed 6 bases at V and 2 bases at J, with 7 bases between. The CDR3 covers 12 residues. The CDR3 coding sequence is TGTGCCAGCAGGCCAGACAACTATGGCTACACCTTC. Translation gives CASRPDNYGYTF.

The V gene is TRBV27, the J gene TRBJ1-6; D may be TRBD1 (5 bases). Germline CDR1 MNHEY, CDR2 SMNVEV (reference sequence). Between the trimmed V and J ends, which lost 3 bases and 8 bases, there was a span of 14 bases. The CDR3 is 15 amino acids. CDR3 coding DNA: TGTGCCAGCAGTTTGGAGGGCCCGGGACATTCACCCCTCCACTTT. It specifies CASSLEGPGHSPLHF.

V usage is TRBV19 and J usage is TRBJ1-4, with TRBD1 as a possible D gene (5 bases). V lost 0 bases and J lost 2, with 10 bases in between. CDR3 length: 16 amino acids. CDR1 is LNHDA and CDR2 is SQIVND in the germline V gene (reference sequence). In DNA form, the CDR3 reads TGTGCCAGTAGTATAGAGAGCGGGGCGACTAATGAAAAACTGTTTTTT. It is translated as CASSIESGATNEKLFF.

The rearrangement joins TRBV10-3 to TRBJ2-3; the match to TRBD2 covers 8 bases. Looked up from germline, CDR1 is ENHRY and CDR2 is SYGVKD. J was trimmed by 2 bases and V by 5 bases; bases with no gene match: 12. The length of the CDR3 is 17 residues. Written as DNA, the CDR3 is TGTGCCATCAGTCCCCTGGTGGGCGGGGGGACCACAGATACGCAGTATTTT. Its translation: CAISPLVGGGTTDTQYF.

The chain links TRBV28 to TRBJ2-5, with TRBD2 as a possible D gene (5 bases). The CDR3 length is 16 residues. Germline V lookup: CDR1 MDHEN, CDR2 SYDVKM. Trimming left V 4 bases short and J 1 base short, with 16 bases between. CDR3 DNA: TGTGCCAGCAGTTCACTAGTTCCGACCTCCCAAGAGACCCAGTACTTC. This sequence encodes CASSSLVPTSQETQYF.

This sequence joins TRBV2 and TRBJ2-3; maybe TRBD1 (6 bases). From germline, CDR1 is SNHLY and CDR2 FYNNEI. The CDR3 is 15 amino acids. The V end was cut by 7 bases, the J end by 0 bases, with 14 bases between. The CDR3 bases are TGTGCCAGCATCAACCCGGGACAAAGCACAGATACGCAGTATTTT. This sequence encodes CASINPGQSTDTQYF. The whole variable domain, filled in from reference TRBV2 and TRBJ2-3, reads EPEVTQTPSHQVTQMGQEVILRCVPISNHLYFYWYRQILGQKVEFLVSFYNNEISEKSEIFDDQFSVERPDGSNFTLKIRSTKLEDSAMYFCASINPGQSTDTQYFGPGTRLTVL.

The chain is built from TRBV5-8 and TRBJ2-7; a possible D gene is TRBD2 (5 bases). The CDR3 is made up of 13 amino acids. The V end lost 4 bases, the J end lost 3 bases, and 11 bases lay between the germline ends. Germline CDR1 reads SGHTS; CDR2 reads YDEGEE. The CDR3 reads CASSRTRIYEQYF. The CDR3 DNA sequence: TGTGCCAGCAGCCGTACTAGGATCTACGAGCAGTACTTC. The variable domain in full, completed from reference TRBV5-8 and TRBJ2-7, reads EAGVTQSPTHLIKTRGQQATLRCSPISGHTSVYWYQQALGLGLQFLLWYDEGEERNRGNFPPRFSGRQFPNYSSELNVNALELEDSALYLCASSRTRIYEQYFGPGTRLTVT.

The rearrangement uses TRBV2 and TRBJ2-1; 12 nucleotides match TRBD2. This CDR3 has 14 residues. The germline gives CDR1 SNHLY, CDR2 FYNNEI. Trimming took 4 bases from V and 8 from J; bases not matched to a gene: 3. In DNA, the CDR3 is TGTGCCAGCAGTGCACGGACTAGCGGGGATGAGCAGTTCTTC. Protein product: CASSARTSGDEQFF.

The V and J genes are TRBV29-1 and TRBJ1-5, with TRBD1 matching over 7 bases. Germline CDR1 and CDR2: SQVTM and ANQGSEA. The CDR3 spans 13 residues. The J segment lost 4 bases and the V segment lost 6 bases, leaving 6 bases of the junction unmatched. In DNA, the CDR3 is TGCAGCGTCGCAGGGGGAGGGAATCAGCCCCAGCATTTT. Protein product: CSVAGGGNQPQHF.

Only one count was recorded for this clone. The chain recombines TRBV30 with TRBJ1-2; possible D gene TRBD1, 5 bases. Germline V lookup: CDR1 GTSNPN, CDR2 SVGIG (reference sequence). The CDR3 is 12 residues long. V was shortened by 3 bases and J by 4 bases, with 9 bases between the two germline ends. CDR3 protein: CAWRGTFYGYTF. The CDR3 coding sequence is TGTGCCTGGAGGGGGACCTTCTATGGCTACACCTTC.